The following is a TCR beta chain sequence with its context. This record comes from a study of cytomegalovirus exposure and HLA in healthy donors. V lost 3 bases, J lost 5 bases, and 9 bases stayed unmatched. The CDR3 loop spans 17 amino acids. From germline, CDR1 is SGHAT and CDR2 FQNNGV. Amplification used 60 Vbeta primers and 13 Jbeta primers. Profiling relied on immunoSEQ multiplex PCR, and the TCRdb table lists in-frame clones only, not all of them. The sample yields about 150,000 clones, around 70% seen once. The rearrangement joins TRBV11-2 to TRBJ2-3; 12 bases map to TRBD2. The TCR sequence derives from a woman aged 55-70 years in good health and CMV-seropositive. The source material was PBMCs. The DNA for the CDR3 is TGTGCCAGCAGCTTGGGGACTAGCGGGTCTTTGGGAGATACGCAGTATTTT. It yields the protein CASSLGTSGSLGDTQYF.